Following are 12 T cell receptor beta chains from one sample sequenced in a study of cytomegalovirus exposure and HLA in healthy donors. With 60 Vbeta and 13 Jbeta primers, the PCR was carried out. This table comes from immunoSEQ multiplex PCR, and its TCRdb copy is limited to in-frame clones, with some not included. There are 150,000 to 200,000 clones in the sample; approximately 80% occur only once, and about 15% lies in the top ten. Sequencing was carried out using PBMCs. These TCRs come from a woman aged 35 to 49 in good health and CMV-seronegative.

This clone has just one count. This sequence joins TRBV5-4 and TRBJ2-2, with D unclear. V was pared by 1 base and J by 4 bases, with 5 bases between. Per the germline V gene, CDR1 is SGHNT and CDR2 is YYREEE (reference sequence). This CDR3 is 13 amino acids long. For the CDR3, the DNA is TGTGCCAGCAGCTTGACGGGCACCGGGGAGCTGTTTTTT. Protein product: CASSLTGTGELFF.

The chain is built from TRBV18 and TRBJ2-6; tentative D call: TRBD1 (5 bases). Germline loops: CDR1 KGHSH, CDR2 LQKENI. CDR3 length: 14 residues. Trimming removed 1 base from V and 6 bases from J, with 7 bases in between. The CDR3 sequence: CASSPLGEANVLTF. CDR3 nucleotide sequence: TGTGCCAGCTCACCACTAGGGGAGGCCAACGTCCTGACTTTC.

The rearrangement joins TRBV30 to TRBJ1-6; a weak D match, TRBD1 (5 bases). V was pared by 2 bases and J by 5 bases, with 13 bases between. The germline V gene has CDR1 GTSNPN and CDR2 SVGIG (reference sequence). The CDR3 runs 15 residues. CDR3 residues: CAWSPGLPHNSPLHF. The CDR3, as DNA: TGTGCCTGGAGTCCGGGACTGCCCCATAATTCACCCCTCCACTTT.

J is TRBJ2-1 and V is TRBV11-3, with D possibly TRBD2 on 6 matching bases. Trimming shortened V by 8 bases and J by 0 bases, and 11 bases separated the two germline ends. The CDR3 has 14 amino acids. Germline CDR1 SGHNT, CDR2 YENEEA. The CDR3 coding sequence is TGTGCCAGCCGCGGGGTCAGCTCCTACAATGAGCAGTTCTTC. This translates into CASRGVSSYNEQFF.

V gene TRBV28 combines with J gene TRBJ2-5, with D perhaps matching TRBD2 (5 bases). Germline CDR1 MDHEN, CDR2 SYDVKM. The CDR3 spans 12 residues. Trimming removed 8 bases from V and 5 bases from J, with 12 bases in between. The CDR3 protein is CASGRGLETQYF. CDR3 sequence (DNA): TGTGCCAGCGGCCGGGGATTGGAGACCCAGTACTTC.

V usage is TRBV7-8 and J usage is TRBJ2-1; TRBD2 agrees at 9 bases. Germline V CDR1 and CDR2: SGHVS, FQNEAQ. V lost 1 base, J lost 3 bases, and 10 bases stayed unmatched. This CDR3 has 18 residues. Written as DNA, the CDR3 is TGTGCCAGCAGCTTAGTAGATTGGCGGGAGGGACACTACAATGAGCAGTTCTTC. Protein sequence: CASSLVDWREGHYNEQFF.

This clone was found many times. CDR3 DNA: TGTGCCAGCAGTTTATTAACAGGGAGGGGTGGCAATGAGCAGTTCTTC. This sequence encodes CASSLLTGRGGNEQFF. This chain connects TRBV28 to TRBJ2-1, with D perhaps matching TRBD2 (7 bases). Germline values: CDR1 MDHEN, CDR2 SYDVKM. The V gene lost 1 base and the J gene lost 6 bases, with 16 bases spanning the gap. The CDR3 is made up of 16 amino acids. Combining the CDR3 with reference TRBV28 and TRBJ2-1 gives the whole variable domain DVKVTQSSRYLVKRTGEKVFLECVQDMDHENMFWYRQDPGLGLRLIYFSYDVKMKEKGDIPEGYSVSREKKERFSLILESASTNQTSMYLCASSLLTGRGGNEQFFGPGTRLTVL.

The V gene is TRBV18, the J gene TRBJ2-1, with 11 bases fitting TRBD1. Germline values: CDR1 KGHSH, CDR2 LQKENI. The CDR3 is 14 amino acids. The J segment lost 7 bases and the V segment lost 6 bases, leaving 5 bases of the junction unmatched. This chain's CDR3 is CASSPGTGGNEQFF. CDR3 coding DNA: TGTGCCAGCTCGCCCGGGACAGGGGGGAATGAGCAGTTCTTC.

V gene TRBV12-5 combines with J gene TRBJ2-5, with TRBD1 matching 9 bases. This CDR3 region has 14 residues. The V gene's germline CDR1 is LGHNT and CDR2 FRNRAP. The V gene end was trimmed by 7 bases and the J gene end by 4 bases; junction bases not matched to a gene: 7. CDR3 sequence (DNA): TGTGCTAGTGACCAAGGGACAGGGCGAGAGACCCAGTACTTC. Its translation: CASDQGTGRETQYF.

CDR3 bases: TGTGCCAGCTCAAAAGGACAGATAAAGAACACTGAAGCTTTCTTT. It translates to CASSKGQIKNTEAFF. The chain recombines TRBV7-2 with TRBJ1-1, with D possibly TRBD1 on 6 matching bases. V was shortened by 8 bases and J by 1 base, with 17 bases between the two germline ends. The CDR3 is 15 amino acids. CDR1 SGHTA and CDR2 FQGNSA come from the germline V gene.

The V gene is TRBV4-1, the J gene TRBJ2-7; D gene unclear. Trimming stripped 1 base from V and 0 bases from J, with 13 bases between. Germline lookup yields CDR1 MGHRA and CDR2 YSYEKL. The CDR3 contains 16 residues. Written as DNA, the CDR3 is TGCGCCAGCAGCCAAGGTAGAGTAGAAGTCTCCTACGAGCAGTACTTC. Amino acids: CASSQGRVEVSYEQYF.

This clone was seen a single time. The CDR3 loop is CASSLWRVQRANEKLFF. The CDR3 DNA reads TGTGCCAGCAGCTTATGGAGGGTCCAGAGGGCTAATGAAAAACTGTTTTTT. The genes are TRBV7-8 and TRBJ1-4; D remains unclear. The V end was cut by 2 bases, the J end by 3 bases, with 16 bases between. Germline V gene sequence: CDR1 SGHVS, CDR2 FQNEAQ. The CDR3 is made up of 17 amino acids.